This T cell receptor beta chain appears in the sequencing data of a study of T-cell reconstitution after alpha-beta-depleted transplantation in children. Study-level findings and limits: The authors attributed T-cell counts and diversity one year after transplant mostly to newly produced T cells. There were some patients whose high TCRbeta diversity at day 60 came from surviving recipient T cells and thymic progenitors. Several hundred expanded graft clones reportedly were the source of alpha-beta T cells about two months after transplant.

In the case of this clonotype: Its antigen is undetermined.

Molecular barcoding with unique molecular identifiers was used for the TCRbeta library. TCRdb called the PCR reads again in MiXCR, with one record for every CDR3 protein. The table has around 800,000 distinct CDR3 sequences, roughly 15% seen once. The CDR3 covers 14 residues. Looked up from germline, CDR1 is ENHRY and CDR2 is SYGVKD. Deletions cut 0 bases from V and 13 bases from J, with 13 bases between. The gene calls are TRBV10-3 and TRBJ1-6; D unresolved. This receptor was obtained from a male patient younger than 18 who had a stem cell transplant for acute lymphoblastic leukemia, so the T cells may come from the graft donor. The material was PBMCs, mostly from graft donor cells, obtained 360 days after TCRalphabeta/CD19-depleted stem cell transplant. This CDR3 is CAISESAAQRPLHF. The CDR3 DNA sequence: TGTGCCATCAGTGAGTCGGCAGCCCAAAGGCCCCTCCACTTT.